This passage covers 12 T cell receptor beta chains from one sample sequenced in a study of follicular helper T cells after annual influenza vaccination. Described time point: 2015-2016 season, 7 days after influenza vaccination. This table comes from immunoSEQ multiplex PCR, and its TCRdb copy is limited to in-frame clones, with some not included. Counted here are about 840 clones, roughly 72% occurring once; the ten biggest clones make up about 6.1%. The starting material was CXCR5+ CD38+ circulating T follicular helper cells from blood, obtained 7 days after influenza vaccination. As for subset: circulating Tfh, non-naive CD4+CXCR5+PD-1+ (ICOS+CD38+ or ICOS-CD38-). The receptor set was obtained from an adult who received the influenza vaccine.

The chain recombines TRBV6-6 with TRBJ2-7, with D perhaps TRBD1 or TRBD2 (5 bases each). Germline V gene lookup returns CDR1 MNHNY and CDR2 SVGAGI (reference sequence). The V end lost 6 bases, the J end lost 5 bases, and 20 bases lay between the germline ends. This CDR3 region has 15 residues. The CDR3 region has the DNA TGTGCCAGCAGCCCCCTTCGGGACGGTGGTCACGAGCAGTACTTC. Encoded protein: CASSPLRDGGHEQYF.

The chain employs TRBV14 and TRBJ2-5, with D perhaps matching TRBD2 (6 bases). CDR1 is SGHDN, CDR2 FVKESK, per germline. V dropped 6 bases and J dropped 2 bases, with 19 bases sitting between them. This CDR3 comprises 16 residues. The CDR3 sequence: CASSQPGLGRQETQYF. The CDR3 DNA reads TGTGCCAGCAGTCAACCGGGACTCGGAAGACAAGAGACCCAGTACTTC. Combining the CDR3 with reference TRBV14 and TRBJ2-5 gives the whole variable domain EAGVTQFPSHSVIEKGQTVTLRCDPISGHDNLYWYRRVMGKEIKFLLHFVKESKQDESGMPNNRFLAERTGGTYSTLKVQPAELEDSGVYFCASSQPGLGRQETQYFGPGTRLLVL.

This rearrangement joins TRBV6-5 to TRBJ1-4; a weak D match, TRBD1 (5 bases). The germline CDR1 and CDR2 sequences are MNHEY and SVGAGI. V lost 4 bases to trimming and J lost 5 bases, with 11 bases between them. The CDR3 covers 14 residues. The CDR3 loop reads CASSSMGRNEKLFF. DNA of the CDR3: TGTGCCAGCAGTTCGATGGGGCGGAATGAAAAACTGTTTTTT.

V gene TRBV7-6 combines with J gene TRBJ2-3; D uncertain. The CDR3 extends over 14 amino acids. CDR1 and CDR2 (germline): SGHVS, FNYEAQ. The V end was cut by 5 bases, the J end by 2 bases, with 11 bases between. The CDR3 nucleotides are TGTGCCAGCAGCCTCGGGCCTGCCACAGATACGCAGTATTTT. This sequence encodes CASSLGPATDTQYF. Variable domain in full (rest from reference TRBV7-6 and TRBJ2-3): GAGVSQSPRYKVTKRGQDVALRCDPISGHVSLYWYRQALGQGPEFLTYFNYEAQQDKSGLPNDRFSAERPEGSISTLTIQRTEQRDSAMYRCASSLGPATDTQYFGPGTRLTVL.

There are a few counts of this clone. The J gene is TRBJ1-2, the V gene TRBV19, with a tentative D call TRBD1 (5 bases). Between the trimmed V and J ends, which lost 3 bases and 10 bases, there was a span of 18 bases. CDR1 is LNHDA, CDR2 SQIVND, per germline (reference sequence). The CDR3 runs 14 residues. The CDR3 DNA reads TGTGCCAGTAGTATCTCCAAAGGGGAGCCGTCCTACACCTTC. Translating gives CASSISKGEPSYTF.

The rearrangement links TRBV7-3 to TRBJ1-1; D gene unclear. This CDR3 has 13 amino acids. V lost 2 bases and J 1 base, leaving 5 bases between the germline ends. Germline assignment: CDR1 SGHTA and CDR2 FQGTGA. The chain's CDR3 is CASSLLTNTEAFF. CDR3 bases: TGTGCCAGCAGCTTATTAACGAACACTGAAGCTTTCTTT.

A remark on this clone: The same CDR3 arises from other DNA sequences in this sample as well. This chain connects TRBV6-1 to TRBJ1-3; unclear D gene. Trimming pared 7 bases from V and 1 base from J, leaving 11 bases between. This CDR3 is 14 amino acids long. CDR1 and CDR2 from the germline V gene are MNHNS and SASEGT. CDR3 sequence: CASTYGGSGNTIYF. CDR3 bases: TGTGCCAGCACCTACGGAGGGTCTGGAAACACCATATATTTT.

The chain recombines TRBV5-1 with TRBJ2-3; 9 bases fit TRBD1. The CDR3 length is 15 residues. The germline V gene has CDR1 SGHRS and CDR2 YFSETQ. With 4 bases clipped from V and 3 bases from J, the junction kept 6 bases outside the gene matches. This CDR3 is CASSPGTGRTDTQYF. The CDR3, as DNA: TGCGCCAGCAGCCCCGGGACAGGGAGAACAGATACGCAGTATTTT.

The rearrangement uses TRBV30 and TRBJ1-3; unclear D gene. V was shortened by 1 base and J by 0 bases, with 10 bases between the two germline ends. CDR1 and CDR2 (germline): GTSNPN, SVGIG (reference sequence). The CDR3 covers 15 residues. In nucleotides, the CDR3 is TGTGCCTGGAGTGAGGCAGGACGCTCTGGAAACACCATATATTTT. It yields the protein CAWSEAGRSGNTIYF.

This CDR3 is CASSLSEIYNEQFF. CDR3 in DNA: TGCGCCAGCAGCTTGTCGGAAATTTACAATGAGCAGTTCTTC. V usage is TRBV5-1 and J usage is TRBJ2-1; D is ambiguous. This CDR3 region has 14 residues. CDR1 SGHRS and CDR2 YFSETQ come from the germline V gene. Trimming pared 1 base from V and 4 bases from J, leaving 9 bases between. Variable domain in full (rest from reference TRBV5-1 and TRBJ2-1): KAGVTQTPRYLIKTRGQQVTLSCSPISGHRSVSWYQQTPGQGLQFLFEYFSETQRNKGNFPGRFSGRQFSNSRSEMNVSTLELGDSALYLCASSLSEIYNEQFFGPGTRLTVL.

The chain combines TRBV6-1 with TRBJ2-1; D is tentatively TRBD1 or TRBD2 (5 bases each). CDR3 length: 14 residues. Germline assignment: CDR1 MNHNS and CDR2 SASEGT. V dropped 5 bases and J dropped 6 bases, with 14 bases sitting between them. DNA for the CDR3: TGTGCCAGCAGTACCACGGATGGGGGCAATGAGCAGTTCTTC. It specifies CASSTTDGGNEQFF.

The V gene is TRBV27, the J gene TRBJ2-5, with D uncertain. There are 12 residues in the CDR3. The ends were cut back, 0 bases at V and 5 bases at J, with 4 bases in the middle. Germline CDR1 MNHEY, CDR2 SMNVEV (reference sequence). CDR3 in DNA: TGTGCCAGCAGTTTATCTGGGGAGACCCAGTACTTC. Its translation: CASSLSGETQYF.